The next 18 T cell receptor beta chains were all read from a single sample in a study of blood T cell repertoires in COVID-19. Profiling relied on immunoSEQ multiplex PCR, and the TCRdb table lists in-frame clones only, not all of them. The repertoire includes tens of thousands of clones, less than 85% of them detected once, and around 13% sits in the top ten. Sequencing was done on a sample of peripheral blood. These receptors all stem from a human donor in a cohort sampled during active COVID-19.

In this sample, this clone turned up once. The rearrangement joins TRBV7-9 to TRBJ2-1, with a weak D call TRBD1 (6 bases). From germline, CDR1 is SEHNR and CDR2 FQNEAQ (reference sequence). With 0 bases removed from V and 3 bases from J, the gap between germline ends came to 18 bases. This CDR3 is 18 amino acids long. The CDR3 loop reads CASSLAPGQQGFYNEQFF. CDR3 in DNA: TGTGCCAGCAGCTTAGCACCCGGACAGCAGGGTTTCTACAATGAGCAGTTCTTC. The full variable domain, with the rest looked up from reference TRBV7-9 and TRBJ2-1, is DTGVSQNPRHKITKRGQNVTFRCDPISEHNRLYWYRQTLGQGPEFLTYFQNEAQLEKSRLLSDRFSAERPKGSFSTLEIQRTEQGDSAMYLCASSLAPGQQGFYNEQFFGPGTRLTVL.

The chain combines TRBV2 with TRBJ2-1; 16 nucleotides align to TRBD2. J gave up 5 bases and V 8 bases, and 9 bases lay outside the gene matches. CDR1 is SNHLY, CDR2 FYNNEI, per germline. The CDR3 runs 17 residues. In DNA form, the CDR3 reads TGTGCCAGCTTGGGACTAGCGGGGGGGTCTCTTAACAATGAGCAGTTCTTC. It is translated as CASLGLAGGSLNNEQFF.

The rearrangement joins TRBV7-3 to TRBJ2-3; 13 bases align to TRBD2. With V trimmed by 5 bases and J by 6 bases, 14 bases remained unmatched. The CDR3 spans 18 residues. Per germline, CDR1 SGHTA and CDR2 FQGTGA. CDR3 protein: CASSPRPRTSGGEDTQYF. The CDR3 DNA reads TGTGCCAGCAGCCCCCGACCGCGGACTAGCGGGGGTGAGGATACGCAGTATTTT.

The CDR3 loop is CASSPGRGDYGYTF. Written as DNA, the CDR3 is TGCGCCAGCAGCCCTGGCCGGGGGGACTATGGCTACACCTTC. The rearrangement joins TRBV5-1 to TRBJ1-2, with TRBD1 as a possible D gene (5 bases). The germline CDR1 and CDR2 sequences are SGHRS and YFSETQ. Trimming shortened V by 4 bases and J by 3 bases, and 13 bases separated the two germline ends. This CDR3 has 14 amino acids.

This sequence joins TRBV6-2 or TRBV6-3 and TRBJ1-2; no firm D call. This CDR3 spans 13 amino acids. The V gene lost 5 bases and the J gene lost 4 bases, with 11 bases spanning the gap. The germline gives CDR1 MNHEY, CDR2 SVGEGT. CDR3 DNA sequence: TGTGCCAGCAGTCAAACAGAAATCTATGGCTACACCTTC. Translation gives CASSQTEIYGYTF.

V and J are TRBV14 and TRBJ2-7, with D maybe TRBD2 (6 bases). The germline CDR1 and CDR2 sequences are SGHDN and FVKESK. The CDR3 runs 16 residues. V dropped 5 bases and J dropped 0 bases, with 17 bases sitting between them. The CDR3 is CASSKNAGRSSYEQYF. The CDR3 DNA follows: TGTGCCAGCAGCAAAAACGCGGGACGCAGCTCCTACGAGCAGTACTTC.

This chain uses TRBV13 with TRBJ1-2; 8 bases agree with TRBD1. The length of the CDR3 is 15 residues. With 5 bases clipped from V and 0 bases from J, the junction kept 5 bases outside the gene matches. The germline CDR1 and CDR2 sequences are PRHDT and FYEKMQ (reference sequence). DNA of the CDR3: TGTGCCAGCAGCAGAAACAGGGGGGCTAACTATGGCTACACCTTC. It specifies CASSRNRGANYGYTF.

This chain joins TRBV7-7 and TRBJ2-7, with D possibly being TRBD1 (5 bases). CDR1 is SSHAT and CDR2 is FNYEAQ in the germline V gene (reference sequence). The V end lost 1 base, the J end lost 6 bases, and 10 bases lay between the germline ends. This CDR3 is built from 13 residues. The CDR3 loop reads CASSLGQGGEQYF. DNA for the CDR3: TGTGCCAGCAGCTTAGGGCAGGGCGGCGAGCAGTACTTC.

This chain links TRBV7-6 with TRBJ1-1, with TRBD1 as a possible D gene (5 bases). Trimming removed 1 base at V and 0 bases at J, with 12 bases between. The CDR3 has 16 amino acids. Germline lookup yields CDR1 SGHVS and CDR2 FNYEAQ. CDR3 nucleotides: TGTGCCAGCAGCTTAGAGTTGGGGGAGGTGAACACTGAAGCTTTCTTT. As protein: CASSLELGEVNTEAFF.

The chain is built from TRBV29-1 and TRBJ1-1, with D perhaps TRBD1 (6 bases). This CDR3 has 13 amino acids. CDR1 and CDR2 from the germline V gene are SQVTM and ANQGSEA. V was shortened by 6 bases and J by 1 base, with 12 bases between the two germline ends. The CDR3 loop reads CSVMPGQNTEAFF. For the CDR3, the DNA is TGCAGCGTCATGCCGGGACAGAACACTGAAGCTTTCTTT.

This sequence joins TRBV5-8 and TRBJ1-4; possibly TRBD1 for D (5 bases). The CDR3 spans 15 residues. The germline gives CDR1 SGHTS, CDR2 YDEGEE. The V gene lost 4 bases and the J gene lost 8 bases, with 18 bases spanning the gap. The CDR3 bases are TGTGCCAGCAGCCCCCTCTCCAGGGAGGGAGAAAAACTGTTTTTT. It codes for CASSPLSREGEKLFF. Full variable domain (remainder filled in from reference TRBV5-8 and TRBJ1-4): EAGVTQSPTHLIKTRGQQATLRCSPISGHTSVYWYQQALGLGLQFLLWYDEGEERNRGNFPPRFSGRQFPNYSSELNVNALELEDSALYLCASSPLSREGEKLFFGSGTQLSVL.

The gene calls are TRBV7-9 and TRBJ1-4; 9 nucleotides match TRBD1. Germline-derived CDR1 and CDR2 are SEHNR and FQNEAQ (reference sequence). The CDR3 is 14 residues long. V lost 5 bases, J lost 5 bases, and 3 bases stayed unmatched. The CDR3 region is CASSQGQGNEKLFF. CDR3 DNA: TGTGCCAGCAGCCAGGGACAGGGAAATGAAAAACTGTTTTTT.

The chain has TRBV4-1 and TRBJ2-2; D perhaps matches TRBD2 (6 bases). Between the trimmed V and J ends, which lost 5 bases and 4 bases, there was a span of 14 bases. The CDR3 extends over 15 amino acids. The germline V gene has CDR1 MGHRA and CDR2 YSYEKL. The CDR3 region has the DNA TGCGCCAGCAGCTCGGATGGGAGGTTCACCGGGGAGCTGTTTTTT. Translating gives CASSSDGRFTGELFF.

The CDR3 coding sequence is TGTGCCAGCAGTTTCCAGGGCGGTTATTCACCCCTCCACTTT. Amino acid sequence: CASSFQGGYSPLHF. The chain is built from TRBV27 and TRBJ1-6; tentatively, D is TRBD1 (5 bases). CDR1 is MNHEY, CDR2 SMNVEV, per germline (reference sequence). The V and J ends lost 3 bases and 8 bases respectively, with 11 bases between them. This CDR3 comprises 14 residues.

The chain has TRBV6-5 and TRBJ1-2; D is unresolved. Trimming pared 5 bases from V and 1 base from J, leaving 11 bases between. The length of the CDR3 is 14 residues. Germline V gives CDR1 MNHEY, CDR2 SVGAGI. The chain's CDR3 is CASSRLTSNYGYTF. The CDR3 DNA reads as TGTGCCAGCAGTCGACTCACGAGTAACTATGGCTACACCTTC.

This chain links TRBV4-2 with TRBJ2-7, with D tentatively TRBD2 (7 bases). The germline V gene encodes CDR1 LGHNA and CDR2 YNFKEQ. V lost 0 bases and J 6 bases, leaving 18 bases between the germline ends. The length of the CDR3 is 16 residues. CDR3 sequence reads: CASSQELFGGPTEQYF. The CDR3 nucleotides are TGTGCCAGCAGCCAAGAGCTTTTCGGGGGGCCCACCGAGCAGTACTTC.

This clone occurred a few times. This chain joins TRBV7-3 and TRBJ2-1; TRBD2 matches 11 bases. Trimming removed 1 base from V and 9 bases from J; junction bases left unmatched: 5. This CDR3 contains 15 residues. The germline gives CDR1 SGHTA, CDR2 FQGTGA. The CDR3 DNA sequence: TGTGCCAGCAGCTTAATTAGCGGGGGGGCCGGTGAGCAGTTCTTC. Residues: CASSLISGGAGEQFF.

The chain combines TRBV1 with TRBJ2-2; the D call in the table, TRBD2, was not verified against the DNA. TRBV1 corresponds to a pseudogene. The length of the CDR3 is 16 residues. The CDR3 DNA sequence: TGCACCAGCAGCCATCGTATAGCGGGGGGGCCGAGGGAGCTGTTTTTT. This encodes CTSSHRIAGGPRELFF.